This T cell receptor beta chain comes out of a study of blood T cell repertoires in COVID-19. Study details: Samples came from the United States, Italy and Spain, spanning acute and convalescent COVID-19.

Profiled with immunoSEQ multiplex PCR; TCRdb holds only in-frame clones, not every one. The sample consists of around 230,000 clones, roughly 85% of them appearing once. This CDR3 comprises 13 residues. V was trimmed by 5 bases and J by 4 bases, leaving 11 bases between them. The germline V gene has CDR1 MNHEY and CDR2 SVGEGT. This clone was detected once. Participants' own reports of clinical history determined their cohort assignment. The sample consisted of PBMCs or T cells enriched from blood (not recorded which). This TCR came from a middle-aged woman with acute COVID-19. The J gene is TRBJ1-1, the V gene TRBV6-2 or TRBV6-3; D unclear. CDR3 residues: CASSLIRSTEAFF. CDR3 nucleotides: TGTGCCAGCAGTCTAATAAGGAGCACTGAAGCTTTCTTT.